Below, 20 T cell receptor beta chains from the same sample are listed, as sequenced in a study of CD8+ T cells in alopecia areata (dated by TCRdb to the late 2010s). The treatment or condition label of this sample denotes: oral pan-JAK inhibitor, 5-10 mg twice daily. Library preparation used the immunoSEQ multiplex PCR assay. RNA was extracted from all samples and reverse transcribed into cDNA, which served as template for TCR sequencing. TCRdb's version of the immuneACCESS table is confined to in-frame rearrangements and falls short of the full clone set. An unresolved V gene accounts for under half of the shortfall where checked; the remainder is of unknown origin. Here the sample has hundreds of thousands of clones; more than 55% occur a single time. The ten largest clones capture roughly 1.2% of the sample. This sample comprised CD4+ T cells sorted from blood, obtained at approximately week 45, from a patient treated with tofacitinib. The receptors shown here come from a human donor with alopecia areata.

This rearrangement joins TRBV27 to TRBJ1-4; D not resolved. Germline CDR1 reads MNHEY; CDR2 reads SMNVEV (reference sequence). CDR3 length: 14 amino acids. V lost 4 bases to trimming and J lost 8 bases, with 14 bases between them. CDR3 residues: CASSWTGPREKLFF. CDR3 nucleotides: TGTGCCAGCAGTTGGACTGGCCCGAGAGAAAAACTGTTTTTT.

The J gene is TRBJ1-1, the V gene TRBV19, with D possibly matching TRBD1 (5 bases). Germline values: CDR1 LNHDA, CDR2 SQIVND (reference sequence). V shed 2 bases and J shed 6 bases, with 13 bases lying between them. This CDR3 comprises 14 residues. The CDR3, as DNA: TGTGCCAGTAGTATAAAACGAGGGGTCTCTGAAGCTTTCTTT. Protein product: CASSIKRGVSEAFF.

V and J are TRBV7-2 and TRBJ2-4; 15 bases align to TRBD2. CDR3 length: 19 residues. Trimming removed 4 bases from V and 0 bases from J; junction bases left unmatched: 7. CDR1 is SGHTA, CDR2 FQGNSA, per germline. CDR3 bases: TGTGCCAGCAGCTCAAGGACTAGCGGGGGGGCCGGAGCCAAAAACATTCAGTACTTC. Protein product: CASSSRTSGGAGAKNIQYF.

The chain's CDR3 is CAWSPLGQGVYEQYF. The CDR3 DNA is TGTGCCTGGAGCCCCTTGGGACAGGGTGTCTACGAGCAGTACTTC. The J gene is TRBJ2-7, the V gene TRBV30, with TRBD1 matching 9 bases. CDR1 is GTSNPN, CDR2 SVGIG, per germline (reference sequence). With V trimmed by 3 bases and J by 3 bases, 9 bases remained unmatched. The CDR3 runs to 15 residues.

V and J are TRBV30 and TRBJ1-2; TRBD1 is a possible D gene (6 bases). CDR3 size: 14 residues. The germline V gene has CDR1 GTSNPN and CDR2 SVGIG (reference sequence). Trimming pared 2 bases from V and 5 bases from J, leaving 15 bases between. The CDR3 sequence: CAWSQGQGWYGYTF. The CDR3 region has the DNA TGTGCCTGGAGTCAAGGCCAGGGGTGGTATGGCTACACCTTC. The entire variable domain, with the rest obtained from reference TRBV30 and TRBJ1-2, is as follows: SQTIHQWPATLVQPVGSPLSLECTVEGTSNPNLYWYRQAAGRGLQLLFYSVGIGQISSEVPQNLSASRPQDRQFILSSKKLLLSDSGFYLCAWSQGQGWYGYTFGSGTRLTVV.

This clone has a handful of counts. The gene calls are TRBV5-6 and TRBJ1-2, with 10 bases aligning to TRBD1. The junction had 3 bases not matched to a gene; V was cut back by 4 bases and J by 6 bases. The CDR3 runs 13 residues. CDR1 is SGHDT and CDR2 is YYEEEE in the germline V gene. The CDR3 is CASSLGTGDGYTF. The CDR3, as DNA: TGTGCCAGCAGCCTCGGGACAGGGGATGGCTACACCTTC.

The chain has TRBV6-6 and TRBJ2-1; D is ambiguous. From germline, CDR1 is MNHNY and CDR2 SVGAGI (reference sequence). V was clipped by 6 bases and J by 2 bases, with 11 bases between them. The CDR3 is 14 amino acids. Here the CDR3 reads CASSRLATYNEQFF. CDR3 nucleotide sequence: TGTGCCAGCAGCAGGCTCGCGACCTACAATGAGCAGTTCTTC.

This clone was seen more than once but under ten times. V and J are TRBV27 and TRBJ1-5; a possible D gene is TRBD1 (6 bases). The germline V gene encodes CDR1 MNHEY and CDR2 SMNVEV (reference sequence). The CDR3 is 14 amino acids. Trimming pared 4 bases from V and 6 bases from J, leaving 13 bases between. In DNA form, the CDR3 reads TGTGCCAGCAGTTCTATACAGGGACGTCAGCCCCAGCATTTT. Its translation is CASSSIQGRQPQHF.

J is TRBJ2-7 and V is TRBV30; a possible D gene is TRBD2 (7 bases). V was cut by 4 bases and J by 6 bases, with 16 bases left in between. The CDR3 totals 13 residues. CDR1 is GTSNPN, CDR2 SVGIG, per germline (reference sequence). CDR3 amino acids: CAWTKQGGGEQYF. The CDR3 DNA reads TGTGCCTGGACCAAACAGGGAGGGGGCGAGCAGTACTTC.

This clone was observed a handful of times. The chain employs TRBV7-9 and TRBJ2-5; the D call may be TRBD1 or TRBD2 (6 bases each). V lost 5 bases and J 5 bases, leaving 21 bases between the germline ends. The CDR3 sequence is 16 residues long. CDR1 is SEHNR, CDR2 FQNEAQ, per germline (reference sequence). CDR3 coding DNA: TGTGCCAGCAGCCCCCTCGGGGGACACCTAAGGGAGACCCAGTACTTC. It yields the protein CASSPLGGHLRETQYF.

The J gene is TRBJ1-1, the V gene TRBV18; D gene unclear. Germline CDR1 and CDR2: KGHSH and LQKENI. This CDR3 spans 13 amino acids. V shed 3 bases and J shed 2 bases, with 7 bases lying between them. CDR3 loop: CASSPQFNTEAFF. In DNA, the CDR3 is TGTGCCAGCTCACCGCAGTTTAACACTGAAGCTTTCTTT.

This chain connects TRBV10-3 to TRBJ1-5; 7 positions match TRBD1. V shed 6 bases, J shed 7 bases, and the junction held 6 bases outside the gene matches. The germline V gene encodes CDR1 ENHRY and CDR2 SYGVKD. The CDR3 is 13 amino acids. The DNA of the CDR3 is TGTGCCATCAGGGAAGGGGGCAGGCAGCCCCAGCATTTT. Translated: CAIREGGRQPQHF.

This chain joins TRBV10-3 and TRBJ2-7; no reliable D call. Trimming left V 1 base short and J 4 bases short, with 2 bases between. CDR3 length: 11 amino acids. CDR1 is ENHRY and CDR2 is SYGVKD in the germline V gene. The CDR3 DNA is TGTGCCATCAGTGAGTTGTACGAGCAGTACTTC. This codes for CAISELYEQYF.

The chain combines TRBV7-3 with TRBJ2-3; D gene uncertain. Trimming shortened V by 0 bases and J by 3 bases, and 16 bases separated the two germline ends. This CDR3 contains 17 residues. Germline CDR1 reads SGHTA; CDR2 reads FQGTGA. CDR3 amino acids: CASSLTGSALGTDTQYF. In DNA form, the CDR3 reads TGTGCCAGCAGCTTAACGGGTTCCGCCCTAGGGACAGATACGCAGTATTTT.

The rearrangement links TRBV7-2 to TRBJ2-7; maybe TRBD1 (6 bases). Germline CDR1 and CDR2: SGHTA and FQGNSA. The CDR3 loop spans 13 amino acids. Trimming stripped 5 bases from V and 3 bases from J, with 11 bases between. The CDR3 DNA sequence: TGTGCCAGCAGCCCGGACAGATACTACGAGCAGTACTTC. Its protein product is CASSPDRYYEQYF.

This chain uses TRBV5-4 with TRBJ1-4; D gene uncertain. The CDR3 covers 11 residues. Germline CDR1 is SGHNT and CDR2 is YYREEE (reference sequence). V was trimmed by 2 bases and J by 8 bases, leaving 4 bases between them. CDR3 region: CASSFGEKLFF. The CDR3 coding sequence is TGTGCCAGCAGCTTTGGGGAAAAACTGTTTTTT.

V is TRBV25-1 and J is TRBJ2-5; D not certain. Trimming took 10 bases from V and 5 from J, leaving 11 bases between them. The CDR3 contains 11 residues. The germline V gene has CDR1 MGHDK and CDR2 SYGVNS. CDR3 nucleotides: TGTGCCACCGCATTTGGGGAGACCCAGTACTTC. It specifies CATAFGETQYF.

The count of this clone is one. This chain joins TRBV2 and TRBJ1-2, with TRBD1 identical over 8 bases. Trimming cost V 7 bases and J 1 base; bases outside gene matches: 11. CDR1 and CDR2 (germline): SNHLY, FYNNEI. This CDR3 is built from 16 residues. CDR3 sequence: CASTLDRVALNYGYTF. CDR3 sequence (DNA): TGTGCCAGCACTCTGGACAGGGTGGCGCTTAACTATGGCTACACCTTC.

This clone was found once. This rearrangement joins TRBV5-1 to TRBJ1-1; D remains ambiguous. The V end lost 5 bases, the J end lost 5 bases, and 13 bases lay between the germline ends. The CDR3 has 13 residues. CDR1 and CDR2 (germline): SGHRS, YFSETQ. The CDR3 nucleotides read TGCGCCAGCAGTGAAGGATCCGGGACTGAAGCTTTCTTT. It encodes CASSEGSGTEAFF.

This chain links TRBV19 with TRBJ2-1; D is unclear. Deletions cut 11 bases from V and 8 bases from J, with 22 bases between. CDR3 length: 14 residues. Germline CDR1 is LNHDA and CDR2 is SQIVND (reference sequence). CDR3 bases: TGTGCCTCTACAGTCCAACCCGGAGCGCATGAGCAGTTCTTC. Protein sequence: CASTVQPGAHEQFF.